This TCR beta chain derives from a study of breast tumors, draining lymph nodes, adjacent tissues (TCRdb year 2016). General notes on the study: The study compared TCR beta repertoires across tumor, adjacent nontumor tissue and axillary lymph nodes from breast cancer patients. The study was designed to assess the relationships and possible T-cell exchange between tumor, surrounding tissue and draining lymph node repertoires in human breast cancer.

The data were produced on an Illumina HiSeq 2000. Multiplex PCR amplification was used to generate the TCR beta chain libraries. The amplified TCR beta chain products were analyzed by high-throughput sequencing. The public reads were run again by TCRdb, first through fastp at Q25 and then through MiXCR, and only productive beta chains were kept. When rows share a CDR3 protein, they turn into one entry using the most common DNA and genes. Within this sample are some 230,000 distinct CDR3 sequences, with roughly a third of them counted one time only. In total, the top ten clones hold roughly 3.5% of the sample. The lymph node samples were taken from the axillary draining lymph nodes of breast cancer patients. Comments on this clonotype: This clone's antigen is unknown. No much larger clone exists at a distance of one base, and base qualities are not known.

In the germline V gene, CDR1 corresponds to KGHDR and CDR2 to SFDVKD. The germline V end is reduced by 5 bases and the J end by 1 base; junction bases left unmatched: 4. The CDR3, from cysteine to phenylalanine, totals 17 residues. Only the CDR3 region is kept as DNA, spanning 51 bases read in frame from base 1. Beyond this particular receptor, the publication reports: Rather than being directly demonstrated, the conclusion that tumor T cells originate in lymph nodes was presented as consistent with a hypothesis. The data were judged consistent with most tumor T cells deriving from the lymph node and then expanding within tumor tissue. Tumor and nontumor tissue repertoires were significantly more similar in luminal-like than in basal-like breast cancer. T-cell repertoire diversity in tumors was found to be lower than in lymph nodes but higher than in nontumor tissue, and preferential V and J gene usage was observed.

The chain is assembled from TRBV24-1 and TRBJ2-6, and TRBD1 matches 10 of the central bases. This receptor was taken from a female donor with breast cancer. Some clones in this sample may be carry-over from other donors' samples. The specimen was axillary lymph node tissue. CDR3 protein: CATSVGTGVSGANVLTF. The DNA is TGTGCCACCAGTGTTGGGACAGGGGTATCTGGGGCCAACGTCCTGACTTTC.